The clone carrying this T cell receptor beta chain was counted only a few times. The antigen is unknown. These data belong to a study of T-cell memory formation after mild COVID-19. As for the study in general: TCR clusters largely stayed donor specific.

5'RACE, which relied on constant-segment primers, yielded TCR alpha and TCR beta cDNA libraries carrying sample barcodes and UMIs. MiXCR was run by TCRdb on the 5' RACE reads, yielding one entry per CDR3 protein. The sample has 120,000 to 150,000 distinct CDR3 sequences; roughly 6.3% are singletons. Whole-study results and caveats: Shrinking CD4+ clones were chiefly CM and EM; CD8+ ones were chiefly EMRA.

The receptor was isolated from an adult woman who had mild COVID-19 (a few samples of this study predate the infection). Cell type and time point are not known. The sample was PBMCs or a T cell subset sorted from them (not recorded which).

In nucleotides, the CDR3 is TGTGCCAGCAGCTTGGTTGGGGGGACCTATGGCTACACCTTC. As protein: CASSLVGGTYGYTF. The chain employs TRBV5-6 and TRBJ1-2; weak D call: TRBD1 (5 bases). V lost 0 bases and J 4 bases, leaving 10 bases between the germline ends. The V gene's germline CDR1 is SGHDT and CDR2 YYEEEE. The CDR3 is 14 amino acids.